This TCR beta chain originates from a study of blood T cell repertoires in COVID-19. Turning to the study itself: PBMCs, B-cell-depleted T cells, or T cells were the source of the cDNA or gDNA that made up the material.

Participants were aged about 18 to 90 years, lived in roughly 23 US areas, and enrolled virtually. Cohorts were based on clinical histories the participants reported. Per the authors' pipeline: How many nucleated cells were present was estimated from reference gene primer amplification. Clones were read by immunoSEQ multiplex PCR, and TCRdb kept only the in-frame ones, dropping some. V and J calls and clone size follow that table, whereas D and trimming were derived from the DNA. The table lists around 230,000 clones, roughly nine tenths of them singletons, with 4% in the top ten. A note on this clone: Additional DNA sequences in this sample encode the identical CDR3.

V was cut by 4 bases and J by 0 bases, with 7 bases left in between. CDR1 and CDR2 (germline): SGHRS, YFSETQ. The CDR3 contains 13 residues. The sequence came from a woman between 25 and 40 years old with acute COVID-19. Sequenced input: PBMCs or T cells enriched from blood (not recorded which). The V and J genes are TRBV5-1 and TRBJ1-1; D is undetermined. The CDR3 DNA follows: TGCGCCAGCAGCCCAGAATTGAACACTGAAGCTTTCTTT. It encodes CASSPELNTEAFF.